Shown below are 19 T cell receptor beta chains from a single sample sequenced in a study of immune evolution from preneoplasia to lung adenocarcinoma. Sequencing used immunoSEQ multiplex PCR; TCRdb keeps in-frame clones, though not all of them. Seen here are 8,000 or so clones, roughly 83% observed once, and the top ten hold around 8%. Sequencing was done on a sample of FFPE minimally invasive lung adenocarcinoma tissue. These receptors were collected from a person aged 65 to 85 with lung adenocarcinoma.

This chain uses TRBV27 with TRBJ1-3; no firm D call. CDR1 is MNHEY, CDR2 SMNVEV, per germline (reference sequence). V was pared by 2 bases and J by 3 bases, with 8 bases between. CDR3 length equals 14 residues. The CDR3 is CASSLLGGGNTIYF. The CDR3 nucleotides read TGTGCCAGCAGTTTACTGGGAGGTGGAAACACCATATATTTT.

The rearrangement joins TRBV11-2 to TRBJ2-7; D remains ambiguous. The CDR3 consists of 14 residues. V shed 6 bases and J shed 0 bases, with 12 bases lying between them. Per the germline V gene, CDR1 is SGHAT and CDR2 is FQNNGV. For the CDR3, the DNA is TGTGCCAGCAGATCGACTGGATCCTCCTACGAGCAGTACTTC. Translated: CASRSTGSSYEQYF.

The chain carries TRBV18 and TRBJ1-6, with D perhaps matching TRBD1 (5 bases). Germline CDR1 and CDR2: KGHSH and LQKENI. The CDR3 length is 14 residues. V gave up 1 base and J gave up 8 bases, with 9 bases separating them. The chain's CDR3 is CASSPQGRDSPLHF. The CDR3 nucleotides read TGTGCCAGCTCACCACAGGGGCGCGATTCACCCCTCCACTTT. The complete variable domain, with remaining parts taken from reference TRBV18 and TRBJ1-6, reads NAGVMQNPRHLVRRRGQEARLRCSPMKGHSHVYWYRQLPEEGLKFMVYLQKENIIDESGMPKERFSAEFPKEGPSILRIQQVVRGDSAAYFCASSPQGRDSPLHFGNGTRLTVT.

V is TRBV7-2 and J is TRBJ1-2, with 7 positions matching TRBD1. The CDR3 runs 15 residues. Germline V CDR1 and CDR2: SGHTA, FQGNSA. The J segment lost 5 bases and the V segment lost 6 bases, leaving 12 bases of the junction unmatched. The CDR3, as DNA: TGTGCCAGCAGTCCAGGGGGGCGGGAACTATATGGCTACACCTTC. As protein: CASSPGGRELYGYTF.

This chain joins TRBV11-2 and TRBJ2-2; a possible D gene is TRBD2 (5 bases). Trimming took 5 bases from V and 5 from J, leaving 9 bases between them. Germline lookup yields CDR1 SGHAT and CDR2 FQNNGV. The CDR3 contains 13 residues. The chain's CDR3 is CASSTRRTGELFF. DNA of the CDR3: TGTGCCAGCAGCACGAGGAGGACCGGGGAGCTGTTTTTT.

V is TRBV6-5 and J is TRBJ1-1; a weak D match, TRBD1 (5 bases). Germline CDR1 MNHEY, CDR2 SVGAGI. This CDR3 region has 14 residues. Between the trimmed V and J ends, which lost 4 bases and 6 bases, there was a span of 15 bases. The CDR3 nucleotides read TGTGCCAGCAGTTTTTTTTCTGGGGCGGCTGAAGCTTTCTTT. Residues: CASSFFSGAAEAFF.

This chain connects TRBV9 to TRBJ2-5, with 10 bases aligning to TRBD2. This CDR3 is built from 16 residues. CDR1 is SGDLS and CDR2 is YYNGEE in the germline V gene. With V trimmed by 0 bases and J by 8 bases, 10 bases remained unmatched. CDR3 DNA: TGTGCCAGCAGCGTAGCTCCTAGCGGGGGAGTAGACACCCAGTACTTC. Its translation: CASSVAPSGGVDTQYF.

This sequence joins TRBV7-9 and TRBJ1-5, with D unclear. The CDR3 contains 12 residues. Trimming removed 1 base at V and 7 bases at J, with 5 bases between. CDR1 is SEHNR, CDR2 FQNEAQ, per germline (reference sequence). Here the CDR3 reads CASSLGRQPQHF. DNA for the CDR3: TGTGCCAGCAGCTTAGGAAGGCAGCCCCAGCATTTT.

The chain is built from TRBV13 and TRBJ2-6; maybe TRBD2 (5 bases). The V end was cut by 5 bases, the J end by 0 bases, with 17 bases between. CDR3 size: 18 residues. Germline assignment: CDR1 PRHDT and CDR2 FYEKMQ (reference sequence). In nucleotides, the CDR3 is TGTGCCAGCAGCCGCGGAGGCCGGTCTAGCTCTGGGGCCAACGTCCTGACTTTC. Protein sequence: CASSRGGRSSSGANVLTF.

CDR3 bases: TGTGCCAGCAGCCCTGGCAAAGGCGCCATATATTTT. It specifies CASSPGKGAIYF. The genes are TRBV5-6 and TRBJ1-3; no firm D call. This CDR3 contains 12 residues. CDR1 and CDR2 from the germline V gene are SGHDT and YYEEEE. V lost 4 bases and J 11 bases, leaving 13 bases between the germline ends.

The CDR3 loop is CASSPPGGNEKLFF. Written as DNA, the CDR3 is TGTGCCAGCAGTCCTCCGGGGGGGAATGAAAAACTGTTTTTT. J is TRBJ1-4 and V is TRBV6-6; a weak D match, TRBD1 (5 bases). In germline, CDR1 is MNHNY, CDR2 SVGAGI (reference sequence). V was trimmed by 5 bases and J by 5 bases, leaving 12 bases between them. CDR3 size: 14 residues.

This CDR3 is CASSLGGEGKRWGTQYF. CDR3 bases: TGTGCCAGCAGCTTAGGCGGTGAGGGCAAACGCTGGGGGACCCAGTACTTC. V and J are TRBV13 and TRBJ2-5; the D gene is possibly TRBD2 (5 bases). V lost 0 bases and J lost 7, with 21 bases in between. The CDR3 loop spans 17 amino acids. Germline CDR1 PRHDT, CDR2 FYEKMQ (reference sequence).

The chain couples TRBV19 to TRBJ2-2; D is possibly TRBD2 (6 bases). The CDR3 has 14 residues. Germline-derived CDR1 and CDR2 are LNHDA and SQIVND (reference sequence). Trimming removed 7 bases from V and 4 bases from J, with 13 bases in between. This CDR3 reads CASIKSGVTGELFF. CDR3 nucleotides: TGTGCCAGTATTAAGTCGGGGGTCACCGGGGAGCTGTTTTTT.

This chain links TRBV11-2 with TRBJ1-1, with D uncertain. There are 13 residues in the CDR3. The V and J ends lost 5 bases and 4 bases respectively, with 11 bases between them. Germline V lookup: CDR1 SGHAT, CDR2 FQNNGV. CDR3 amino acids: CASSPGIVTEAFF. In nucleotides, the CDR3 is TGTGCCAGCAGCCCTGGAATAGTCACTGAAGCTTTCTTT.

The J gene is TRBJ2-2, the V gene TRBV15, with D hard to call. The CDR3 is 12 residues long. V was clipped by 5 bases and J by 4 bases, with 5 bases between them. The germline V gene has CDR1 LNHNV and CDR2 YYDKDF (reference sequence). The CDR3 DNA is TGTGCCACCAGCTTTAGCACCGGGGAGCTGTTTTTT. Protein: CATSFSTGELFF.

The J gene is TRBJ1-1, the V gene TRBV6-4, with 7 positions matching TRBD1. Germline CDR1 is MRHNA and CDR2 is SNTAGT. This CDR3 region has 13 residues. The ends lost 4 bases at V and 5 bases at J; junction bases unmatched: 4. The CDR3 nucleotides are TGTGCCAGCAGTGCCCAGGGGGGGACTGAAGCTTTCTTT. Its translation is CASSAQGGTEAFF.

The rearrangement links TRBV2 to TRBJ2-7; 8 bases are a match to TRBD2. Germline V gene lookup returns CDR1 SNHLY and CDR2 FYNNEI. The J segment lost 6 bases and the V segment lost 2 bases, leaving 9 bases of the junction unmatched. The CDR3 is made up of 15 amino acids. In DNA form, the CDR3 reads TGTGCCAGCAGTGAACTCAGCGGGGGAAGGGGCGAGCAGTACTTC. Its translation is CASSELSGGRGEQYF.

The chain has TRBV5-6 and TRBJ1-3; D might be TRBD1 (5 bases). CDR1 is SGHDT and CDR2 is YYEEEE in the germline V gene. The CDR3 is made up of 14 amino acids. Trimming stripped 1 base from V and 4 bases from J, with 9 bases between. The CDR3: CASSLFTGGNTIYF. The CDR3 nucleotides read TGTGCCAGCAGCTTGTTTACAGGAGGAAACACCATATATTTT.

V and J are TRBV5-6 and TRBJ2-3, with TRBD2 matching 10 bases. CDR1 and CDR2 from the germline V gene are SGHDT and YYEEEE. The CDR3 totals 16 residues. The J segment lost 6 bases and the V segment lost 2 bases, leaving 9 bases of the junction unmatched. The CDR3 sequence is CASSLSGTSVLDTQYF. The DNA of the CDR3 is TGTGCCAGCAGCTTATCCGGGACTAGCGTCTTGGATACGCAGTATTTT. The whole variable domain, filled in from reference TRBV5-6 and TRBJ2-3, reads DAGVTQSPTHLIKTRGQQVTLRCSPKSGHDTVSWYQQALGQGPQFIFQYYEEEERQRGNFPDRFSGHQFPNYSSELNVNALLLGDSALYLCASSLSGTSVLDTQYFGPGTRLTVL.